This TCR beta chain was captured by sequencing in a study of tumor-infiltrating lymphocytes in primary liver carcinoma. Study-level background: Patients underwent resection of primary liver carcinoma. The five patients, who were men and women, ranged in age from 30 to 69 years.

With 8 bases removed from V and 4 bases from J, the gap between germline ends came to 13 bases. Germline V gives CDR1 SGHAT, CDR2 FQNNGV. The CDR3 is 13 amino acids. Germline DNA was extracted alongside blood RNA, which was obtained from unsorted whole blood. A constant-region primer primed TCR beta cDNA synthesis from roughly 500 ng of total RNA. Modified slightly, ARM-PCR produced TCR beta libraries over three nested multiplex PCR rounds. A C-beta reverse primer and TRBV1-TRBV30 forward primers served in each of the first two PCR rounds, at ten to eleven cycles apiece. TCRdb re-called the multiplex PCR reads with MiXCR, one entry per CDR3 protein. The sample gives a few hundred thousand distinct CDR3 sequences, more than 55% of which show up once; 15% to 20% is in the top ten.

The chain carries TRBV11-2 and TRBJ2-3; a weak D match, TRBD1 (6 bases). The sequencing sample was made of peripheral blood. The TCR sequence derives from a woman aged 25 to 39 with primary liver carcinoma and hepatitis B virus infection. The CDR3 spells CASGLQGADTQYF. The DNA for the CDR3 is TGTGCCAGCGGGTTACAGGGTGCAGATACGCAGTATTTT.